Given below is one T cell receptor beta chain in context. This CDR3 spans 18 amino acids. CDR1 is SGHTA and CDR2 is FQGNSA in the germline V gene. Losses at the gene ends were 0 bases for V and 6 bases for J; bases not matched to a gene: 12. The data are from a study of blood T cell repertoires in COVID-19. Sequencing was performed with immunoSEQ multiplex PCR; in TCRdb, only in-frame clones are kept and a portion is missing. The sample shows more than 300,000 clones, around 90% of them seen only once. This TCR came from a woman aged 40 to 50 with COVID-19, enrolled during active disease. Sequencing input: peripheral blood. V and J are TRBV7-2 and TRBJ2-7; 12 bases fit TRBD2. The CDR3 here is CASSLALAGGRSAPEQYF. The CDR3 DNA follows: TGTGCCAGCAGCTTAGCGCTAGCGGGGGGGCGGTCGGCTCCCGAGCAGTACTTC.